The rows below give T cell receptor beta chains drawn from one sample of a study of blood T cell repertoires in COVID-19. The method was immunoSEQ multiplex PCR; TCRdb's version includes in-frame clones alone and lacks a portion of them. The sample records almost 300,000 clones, around 84% being singletons. Material for sequencing was peripheral blood. The receptor source for this set is a man aged 65 to 85 with acute or convalescent COVID-19. Each CDR3 is given with its conserved first and last residue. The order of the fields is clone size, V gene, CDR3 length, D gene, J gene, CDR3 DNA, CDR3 protein. The D gene is left open where the match is weak. Not every row has a clone size; where given, it reads once, few, many or a size class.

>.|TRBV5-1|14|.|TRBJ2-7
TGCGCCAGCAGCTTGGAGCTAGCCTCCTACGAGCAGTACTTC
CASSLELASYEQYF
>once|TRBV30|12|.|TRBJ2-1
TGTGCCTGGAGTGCTCGGTACAATGAGCAGTTCTTC
CAWSARYNEQFF
>many|TRBV6-1|16|TRBD1|TRBJ2-1
TGTGCCAGCAGTGCCTCTAGGGGGCTGAAGGGCAATGAGCAGTTCTTC
CASSASRGLKGNEQFF
>.|TRBV28|14|TRBD1|TRBJ1-2
TGTGCCAGCAGTTTATCTGGGACAGTCTATGGCTACACCTTC
CASSLSGTVYGYTF
>.|TRBV2|15|TRBD1|TRBJ1-2
TGTGCCAGCACCAGTCCCGGGACAGGGGTGGGCGGCTACACCTTC
CASTSPGTGVGGYTF
>once|TRBV29-1|14|TRBD2|TRBJ2-5
TGCAGCGTTGAGTGGCGGGAGGGCCAAGAGACCCAGTACTTC
CSVEWREGQETQYF
>.|TRBV28|16|.|TRBJ1-2
TGTGCCAGCAGTTTATTATTGGGGGCCGGGGGGTATGGCTACACCTTC
CASSLLLGAGGYGYTF
>.|TRBV18|15|.|TRBJ1-6
TGTGCCAGCTCCCGCGACGAGAGGGGGAATTCACCCCTCCACTTT
CASSRDERGNSPLHF
>.|TRBV10-3|11|TRBD2|TRBJ2-7
TGTGCCATCAGGGGGGGGAACGAGCAGTACTTC
CAIRGGNEQYF
>.|TRBV4-2|17|.|TRBJ1-5
TGTGCCAGCAGCCAAGAGGGAGGATTTTATAGCAATCAGCCCCAGCATTTT
CASSQEGGFYSNQPQHF
>.|TRBV9|13|.|TRBJ1-1
TGTGCCAGCAGCGTTAGTCCATACACTGAAGCTTTCTTT
CASSVSPYTEAFF
>.|TRBV3-1/TRBV3-2|13|TRBD1|TRBJ1-2
TGTGCCAGCAGCCGGGGACAGTTTTATGGCTACACCTTC
CASSRGQFYGYTF
>.|TRBV5-1|18|TRBD2|TRBJ2-5
TGCGCCAGCAGCTTGATAGGACTAGCGGGGGGGTCCCAAGAGACCCAGTACTTC
CASSLIGLAGGSQETQYF
>.|TRBV4-3|16|.|TRBJ1-2
TGCGCCAGCAGCCAAGATAGTGGGCAGGGGAACTATGGCTACACCTTC
CASSQDSGQGNYGYTF
>.|TRBV7-6|16|.|TRBJ1-2
TGTGCCAGCAGCTTAGTCTCTATGGGCACTAGCTATGGCTACACCTTC
CASSLVSMGTSYGYTF
>.|TRBV6-5|14|TRBD2|TRBJ2-5
TGTGCCAGCTTGACTAGCGGGGGGGATGAGACCCAGTACTTC
CASLTSGGDETQYF
>.|TRBV4-3|15|.|TRBJ1-2
TGCGCCAGCAGCCAAGTCTCGCGGGGGGCTTATGGCTACACCTTC
CASSQVSRGAYGYTF
>.|TRBV2|15|TRBD1|TRBJ1-5
TGTGCCAGCAGTCCGACAGGGAATAGCAATCAGCCCCAGCATTTT
CASSPTGNSNQPQHF
>.|TRBV21-1|14|.|TRBJ1-6
TGTGCCAGCAGCCCACTATCACGGAATTCACCCCTCCACTTT
CASSPLSRNSPLHF
>once|TRBV6-6|15|.|TRBJ2-3
TGTGCCAGCAGTTACTCGCGGGGTAGCACAGATACGCAGTATTTT
CASSYSRGSTDTQYF
>.|TRBV4-2|14|.|TRBJ2-3
TGTGCCAGCAGCTATGGGACTCCGCCCGATACGCAGTATTTT
CASSYGTPPDTQYF
>.|TRBV18|15|.|TRBJ1-1
TGTGCCAGCTCACTTGGAGGGGTTGGGAACACTGAAGCTTTCTTT
CASSLGGVGNTEAFF
>.|TRBV27|13|TRBD1|TRBJ1-1
TGTGCCAGCAGCCTCCAGGGGGGCACTGAAGCTTTCTTT
CASSLQGGTEAFF
>.|TRBV30|15|TRBD2|TRBJ2-5
TGTGCCTGGAGTGCCCCAGGACTAGCAGTAGAGACCCAGTACTTC
CAWSAPGLAVETQYF
>.|TRBV5-4|15|TRBD2|TRBJ2-3
TGTGCCAGCAGCACCGGGACTAGCGGCACAGATACGCAGTATTTT
CASSTGTSGTDTQYF
>few|TRBV24-1|12|.|TRBJ1-5
TGTGCCACCACCCTTGCGGGTCAGCCCCAGCATTTT
CATTLAGQPQHF
>.|TRBV11-3|13|.|TRBJ2-2
TGTGCCAGCAGCTCGGACAGCACCGGGGAGCTGTTTTTT
CASSSDSTGELFF
>.|TRBV7-2|15|TRBD2|TRBJ2-1
TGTGCCAGCAGCTTATCTAGCGGAATCTACAATGAGCAGTTCTTC
CASSLSSGIYNEQFF
>.|TRBV5-4|15|TRBD1|TRBJ2-7
TGTGCCAGCAGCCGCCCGGGACAGGGTAACTACGAGCAGTACTTC
CASSRPGQGNYEQYF
>.|TRBV20-1|13|TRBD1|TRBJ2-5
TGCAGTGCTAGTAGGACAGGGGACGAGACCCAGTACTTC
CSASRTGDETQYF
>.|TRBV11-2|15|TRBD1|TRBJ1-1
TGTGCCAGCAGCTTAAGCGACAGGGTGGGAACTGAAGCTTTCTTT
CASSLSDRVGTEAFF
>.|TRBV6-5|15|.|TRBJ1-5
TGTGCCAGCAGTATCACAGGTTGGGGCAATCAGCCCCAGCATTTT
CASSITGWGNQPQHF
>once|TRBV5-5|16|.|TRBJ1-4
TGTGCCAGCAGCTTGGCGGGGGGGATATCGAGTGAAAAACTGTTTTTT
CASSLAGGISSEKLFF
>once|TRBV2|16|TRBD2|TRBJ2-2
TGTGCCAGCAGTGGGAGACTAGCGGCGAACACCGGGGAGCTGTTTTTT
CASSGRLAANTGELFF
>.|TRBV27|13|.|TRBJ2-3
TGTGCCAGCAGGGCGGGGCGCACAGATACGCAGTATTTT
CASRAGRTDTQYF
>.|TRBV7-6|17|TRBD1|TRBJ2-5
TGTGCCAGCAGCCCCGGGGCTGGACAGGACTTTACAAGGACCCAGTACTTC
CASSPGAGQDFTRTQYF
>.|TRBV29-1|16|TRBD2|TRBJ2-3
TGCAGCGTTGAAGCGATTGGGGGAGGGGGCACAGATACGCAGTATTTT
CSVEAIGGGGTDTQYF
>.|TRBV5-4|16|.|TRBJ1-2
TGTGCCAGCAGCTTTGGGGGGGCGGCCAGCCTCTATGGCTACACCTTC
CASSFGGAASLYGYTF
>.|TRBV5-4|16|.|TRBJ2-2
TGTGCGGCGGGATCGTGGGGGGGCGCGAACACCGGGGAGCTGTTTTTT
CAAGSWGGANTGELFF
>.|TRBV5-1|17|TRBD2|TRBJ2-1
TGCGCCAGCAGCTGGACTAGCGGGAGTGGGCGGCTTAATGAGCAGTTCTTC
CASSWTSGSGRLNEQFF
>.|TRBV7-8|12|.|TRBJ2-7
TGTGCCAGCAGCCAGACAGATTACGAGCAGTACTTC
CASSQTDYEQYF
>.|TRBV6-2/TRBV6-3|17|.|TRBJ1-2
TGTGCCAGCAGCCCCTTGGGGCCCGGCGCTAATAACTATGGCTACACCTTC
CASSPLGPGANNYGYTF
>.|TRBV28|15|.|TRBJ1-2
.
CASSSSRQGSYGYTF
>.|TRBV27|13|.|TRBJ2-7
TGTGCCAGCAGTACCCCCCGGGGAACAAAGCAGTACTTC
CASSTPRGTKQYF
>once|TRBV29-1|13|.|TRBJ2-1
TGCAGCGTCTTCCGGGTCTTTAACAATGAGCAGTTCTTC
CSVFRVFNNEQFF
>.|TRBV30|13|.|TRBJ1-4
TGTGCCTGGAGCCAGGGATTTCGAGAAAAACTGTTTTTT
CAWSQGFREKLFF
>.|TRBV7-2|16|TRBD1|TRBJ2-5
TGTGCCAGCAGCTTAGCGGGGACAGGGGTTGGGGAGACCCAGTACTTC
CASSLAGTGVGETQYF
>.|TRBV9|18|TRBD2|TRBJ2-3
TGTGCCAGCAGCGCAGGGACTAGCGCTTTTTATGGCACAGATACGCAGTATTTT
CASSAGTSAFYGTDTQYF
>.|TRBV28|16|.|TRBJ1-4
TGTGCCAGCAAGGGGGGGAAGGGAGCTAGTAATGAAAAACTGTTTTTT
CASKGGKGASNEKLFF
>.|TRBV6-5|15|TRBD1|TRBJ1-5
TGTGCCAACTCGCATCGACAGGGGGAGGATCAGCCCCAGCATTTT
CANSHRQGEDQPQHF
>.|TRBV28|14|.|TRBJ2-7
TGTGCCAGCAGTTCTTCAGGGCAATCCTACGAGCAGTACTTC
CASSSSGQSYEQYF
>once|TRBV5-1|16|TRBD2|TRBJ2-3
TGCGCCAGCAGCCTGGGTCTAGCGGGGGGCGAGGATACGCAGTATTTT
CASSLGLAGGEDTQYF
>.|TRBV7-2|15|.|TRBJ1-5
TGTGCCAGCAGCTTAGCGGCCCATAGCAATCAGCCCCAGCATTTT
CASSLAAHSNQPQHF
>.|TRBV9|15|TRBD2|TRBJ2-4
TGTGCCAGCAGCGTGGGACTAGCCTCTTCCAACATTCAGTACTTC
CASSVGLASSNIQYF
>once|TRBV7-2|15|TRBD2|TRBJ2-4
TGTGCCAGCAGCTCCGATAGCGGGAGAAAAAACATTCAGTACTTC
CASSSDSGRKNIQYF